This T cell receptor beta chain is drawn from a study of cytomegalovirus exposure and HLA in healthy donors. Overall study context: A previous analysis identified 95 million to 140 million unique TCR beta sequences derived from 180 million or so T cells.

It was with 60 Vbeta and 13 Jbeta primers that the PCR ran. TCRdb's copy holds only in-frame clones and misses some; the assay was immunoSEQ multiplex PCR. The data contain 90,000 to 120,000 clones, 79% of them seen just once; the ten biggest clones take up 3% to 3.5%. Germline V gene sequence: CDR1 SGHVS, CDR2 FQNEAQ. V lost 4 bases and J 7 bases, leaving 20 bases between the germline ends. The CDR3 covers 16 residues. Overall study findings and caveats: A classifier reportedly called cytomegalovirus status with high sensitivity and specificity.

In regard to this clone: Its antigen is unidentified.

This chain uses TRBV7-8 with TRBJ1-3, with a weak D call TRBD1 (6 bases). The clonotype comes from a woman aged 40-49 years in good health and CMV-seronegative. The sequenced material came from PBMCs. CDR3 loop: CASSSSTGTRGNTIYF. The CDR3 bases are TGTGCCAGCAGCTCGTCTACCGGGACAAGAGGGAACACCATATATTTT.